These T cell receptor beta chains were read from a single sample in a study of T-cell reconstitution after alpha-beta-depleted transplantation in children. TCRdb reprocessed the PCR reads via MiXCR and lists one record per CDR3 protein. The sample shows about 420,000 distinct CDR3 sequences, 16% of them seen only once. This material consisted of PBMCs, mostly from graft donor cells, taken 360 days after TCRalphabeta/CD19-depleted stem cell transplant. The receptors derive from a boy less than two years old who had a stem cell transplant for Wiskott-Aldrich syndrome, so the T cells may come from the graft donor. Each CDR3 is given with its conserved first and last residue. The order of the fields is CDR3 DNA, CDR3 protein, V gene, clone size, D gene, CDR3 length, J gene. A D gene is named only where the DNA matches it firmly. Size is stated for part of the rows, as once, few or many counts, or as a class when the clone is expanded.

CDR3nt: TGTGCCAGCAGTGAATATAACAGGGTGGGGGACGAGCAGTACTTC
CDR3aa: CASSEYNRVGDEQYF
v_gene: TRBV25-1
abundance: NA
d_gene: NA
len: 15
j_gene: TRBJ2-7

CDR3nt: TGCGCCAGCAGCCGAAGACAGGGCTATGAGCAGTTCTTC
CDR3aa: CASSRRQGYEQFF
v_gene: TRBV5-1
abundance: few
d_gene: TRBD1
len: 13
j_gene: TRBJ2-1

CDR3nt: TGTGCCAGCAGTCGTGGGGGCTCAAGAGTAGTCTACGAGCAGTACTTC
CDR3aa: CASSRGGSRVVYEQYF
v_gene: TRBV5-6
abundance: once
d_gene: NA
len: 16
j_gene: TRBJ2-7

CDR3nt: TGTGCCAGCAGTTACCTACAGGGAGATCAGCCCCAGCATTTT
CDR3aa: CASSYLQGDQPQHF
v_gene: TRBV6-5
abundance: NA
d_gene: NA
len: 14
j_gene: TRBJ1-5

CDR3nt: TGTGCCAGCAGTCCTCCCAGGGGCCCCGGGGGCCAAGAGACCCAGTACTTC
CDR3aa: CASSPPRGPGGQETQYF
v_gene: TRBV28
abundance: NA
d_gene: NA
len: 17
j_gene: TRBJ2-5

CDR3nt: TGCAGCGTTGATGGAGGAGGGGAAGCTTTCTTT
CDR3aa: CSVDGGGEAFF
v_gene: TRBV29-1
abundance: NA
d_gene: NA
len: 11
j_gene: TRBJ1-1

CDR3nt: TGTGCCAGCAGTGAATATAGGGACCGAACTGAAAAACTGTTTTTT
CDR3aa: CASSEYRDRTEKLFF
v_gene: TRBV2
abundance: NA
d_gene: NA
len: 15
j_gene: TRBJ1-4

CDR3nt: TGTGCCAGCAGCTTTAGGCTGGGGCCAGATACGCAGTATTTT
CDR3aa: CASSFRLGPDTQYF
v_gene: TRBV13
abundance: NA
d_gene: NA
len: 14
j_gene: TRBJ2-3

CDR3nt: TGCAGCGTTGTTCGAGGATACGAGCAGTACTTC
CDR3aa: CSVVRGYEQYF
v_gene: TRBV29-1
abundance: many
d_gene: NA
len: 11
j_gene: TRBJ2-7

CDR3nt: TGTGCCGTCTCCTCAGGGGGATTGAACACCGGGGAGCTGTTTTTT
CDR3aa: CAVSSGGLNTGELFF
v_gene: TRBV15
abundance: few
d_gene: TRBD1
len: 15
j_gene: TRBJ2-2

CDR3nt: TGTGCCAGCAAGGGACTAGCGGGAGATTTGGACACCGGGGAGCTGTTTTTT
CDR3aa: CASKGLAGDLDTGELFF
v_gene: TRBV7-9
abundance: NA
d_gene: TRBD2
len: 17
j_gene: TRBJ2-2

CDR3nt: TGCGCCAGCAGCTTGGTGGCTAGCGGGGCCGGGGAGCTGTTTTTT
CDR3aa: CASSLVASGAGELFF
v_gene: TRBV5-1
abundance: few
d_gene: TRBD2
len: 15
j_gene: TRBJ2-2

CDR3nt: TGTGCCAGCAGTAACAGGCCGGGGGGCAAAAACATTCAGTACTTC
CDR3aa: CASSNRPGGKNIQYF
v_gene: TRBV12-3/TRBV12-4
abundance: NA
d_gene: TRBD2
len: 15
j_gene: TRBJ2-4

CDR3nt: TGTGCCAGCAGCTCCTCTAGCGGGGGGGCGGAGACCCAGTACTTC
CDR3aa: CASSSSSGGAETQYF
v_gene: TRBV7-9
abundance: few
d_gene: TRBD2
len: 15
j_gene: TRBJ2-5

CDR3nt: TGTGCCAGCAGTGTATCTTACGAGCAGTACTTC
CDR3aa: CASSVSYEQYF
v_gene: TRBV2
abundance: NA
d_gene: NA
len: 11
j_gene: TRBJ2-7

CDR3nt: TGTGCCAGCAGTTTAGGACAGGGTCACGAGCAGTACTTC
CDR3aa: CASSLGQGHEQYF
v_gene: TRBV12-3/TRBV12-4
abundance: NA
d_gene: TRBD1
len: 13
j_gene: TRBJ2-7

CDR3nt: TGTGCCAGCAGCTTAGTACTAGCGGCCTACAATGAGCAGTTCTTC
CDR3aa: CASSLVLAAYNEQFF
v_gene: TRBV7-9
abundance: NA
d_gene: TRBD2
len: 15
j_gene: TRBJ2-1

CDR3nt: TGCGCCAGCAGCCAAGACCCCGAGGGGGGAGGAGAGACCCAGTACTTC
CDR3aa: CASSQDPEGGGETQYF
v_gene: TRBV4-3
abundance: NA
d_gene: NA
len: 16
j_gene: TRBJ2-5

CDR3nt: TGTGCCAGCAGTTACCGGAACACTGAAGCTTTCTTT
CDR3aa: CASSYRNTEAFF
v_gene: TRBV6-6
abundance: NA
d_gene: NA
len: 12
j_gene: TRBJ1-1

CDR3nt: TGTGCCAGCAGCTTAGTGGGGTCGGGGTACGAGCAGTACTTC
CDR3aa: CASSLVGSGYEQYF
v_gene: TRBV7-2
abundance: few
d_gene: NA
len: 14
j_gene: TRBJ2-7

CDR3nt: TGTGCCAGCAGCTTAGCGGGGGGATGGTACAATGAGCAGTTCTTC
CDR3aa: CASSLAGGWYNEQFF
v_gene: TRBV11-2
abundance: NA
d_gene: TRBD2
len: 15
j_gene: TRBJ2-1

CDR3nt: TGTGCCATCAGAGTATCAGGGTCGGATACCAATGAGCAGTTCTTC
CDR3aa: CAIRVSGSDTNEQFF
v_gene: TRBV10-3
abundance: NA
d_gene: NA
len: 15
j_gene: TRBJ2-1

CDR3nt: TGTGCCAGCAGCTTAGCGGGCCTAGCGGACAATGAGCAGTTCTTC
CDR3aa: CASSLAGLADNEQFF
v_gene: TRBV7-9
abundance: NA
d_gene: TRBD2
len: 15
j_gene: TRBJ2-1

CDR3nt: TGTGCCACCAGTGCCTCCCTAGCGGGGCTGGAGACCCAGTACTTC
CDR3aa: CATSASLAGLETQYF
v_gene: TRBV24-1
abundance: few
d_gene: TRBD2
len: 15
j_gene: TRBJ2-5

CDR3nt: TGCAGTGCTAGAGACCCACTACAGGGACTTAATGAAAAACTGTTTTTT
CDR3aa: CSARDPLQGLNEKLFF
v_gene: TRBV20-1
abundance: NA
d_gene: NA
len: 16
j_gene: TRBJ1-4